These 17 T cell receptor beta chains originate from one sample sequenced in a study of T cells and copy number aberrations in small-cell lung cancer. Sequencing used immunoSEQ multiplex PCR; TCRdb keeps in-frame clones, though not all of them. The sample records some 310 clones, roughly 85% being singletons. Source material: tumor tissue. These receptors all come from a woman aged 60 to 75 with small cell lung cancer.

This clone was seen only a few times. This CDR3 is CASSQESNEGANTEAFF. CDR3 DNA: TGCGCCAGCAGCCAAGAGTCGAACGAGGGGGCGAACACTGAAGCTTTCTTT. The chain carries TRBV4-1 and TRBJ1-1; 7 bases align to TRBD1. Looked up from germline, CDR1 is MGHRA and CDR2 is YSYEKL. The CDR3 is 17 residues long. With V trimmed by 0 bases and J by 1 base, 8 bases remained unmatched.

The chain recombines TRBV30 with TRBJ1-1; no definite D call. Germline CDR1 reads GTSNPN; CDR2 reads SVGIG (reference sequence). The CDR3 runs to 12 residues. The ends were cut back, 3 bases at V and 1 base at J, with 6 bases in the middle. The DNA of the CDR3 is TGTGCCTGGAGGAACCAGAACACTGAAGCTTTCTTT. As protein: CAWRNQNTEAFF.

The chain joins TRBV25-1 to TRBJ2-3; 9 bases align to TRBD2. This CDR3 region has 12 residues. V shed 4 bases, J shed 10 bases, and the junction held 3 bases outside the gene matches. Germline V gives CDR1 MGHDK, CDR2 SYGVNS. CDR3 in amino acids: CASSVSGSPQYF. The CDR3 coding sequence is TGTGCCAGCAGTGTTAGCGGGAGTCCGCAGTATTTT. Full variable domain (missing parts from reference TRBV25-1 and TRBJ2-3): EADIYQTPRYLVIGTGKKITLECSQTMGHDKMYWYQQDPGMELHLIHYSYGVNSTEKGDLSSESTVSRIRTEHFPLTLESARPSHTSQYLCASSVSGSPQYFGPGTRLTVL.

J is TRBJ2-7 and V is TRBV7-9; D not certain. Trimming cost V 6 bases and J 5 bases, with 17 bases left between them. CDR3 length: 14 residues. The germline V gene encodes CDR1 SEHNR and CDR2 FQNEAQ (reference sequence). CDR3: CASRSTRQVNEQYF. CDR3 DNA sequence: TGTGCCAGCAGATCGACTCGTCAGGTGAACGAGCAGTACTTC.

CDR3 sequence: CTSRVQCLCRANVLTF. The CDR3, as DNA: TGCACCAGCAGAGTACAGTGTTTGTGTCGGGCCAACGTCCTGACTTTC. The rearrangement links TRBV1 to TRBJ2-6; the table's D call of TRBD1 was not tested on the DNA. TRBV1 is recorded as a pseudogene. This CDR3 spans 16 amino acids.

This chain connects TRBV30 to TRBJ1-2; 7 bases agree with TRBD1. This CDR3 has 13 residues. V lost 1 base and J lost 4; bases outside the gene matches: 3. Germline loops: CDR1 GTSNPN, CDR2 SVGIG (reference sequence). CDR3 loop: CAWSAGQSYGYTF. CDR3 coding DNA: TGTGCCTGGAGTGCGGGACAGTCCTATGGCTACACCTTC.

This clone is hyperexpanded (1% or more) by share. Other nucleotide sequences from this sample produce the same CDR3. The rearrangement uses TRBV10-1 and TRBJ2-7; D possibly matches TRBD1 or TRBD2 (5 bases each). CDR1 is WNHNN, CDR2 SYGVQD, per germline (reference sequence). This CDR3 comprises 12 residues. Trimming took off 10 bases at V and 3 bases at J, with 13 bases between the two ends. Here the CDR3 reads CATPGTSYEQYF. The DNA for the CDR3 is TGCGCCACCCCCGGGACCAGCTACGAGCAGTACTTC.

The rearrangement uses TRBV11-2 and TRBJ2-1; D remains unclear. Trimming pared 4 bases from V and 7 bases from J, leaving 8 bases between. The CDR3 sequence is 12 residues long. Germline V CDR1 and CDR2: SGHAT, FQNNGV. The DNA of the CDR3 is TGTGCCAGCAGCTCTTATTCAAATGAGCAGTTCTTC. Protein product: CASSSYSNEQFF.

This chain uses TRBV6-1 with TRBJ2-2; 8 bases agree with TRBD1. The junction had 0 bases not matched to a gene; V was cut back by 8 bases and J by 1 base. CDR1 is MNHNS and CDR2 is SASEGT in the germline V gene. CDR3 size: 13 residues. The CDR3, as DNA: TGTGCCAGCGACAGGGGGAACACCGGGGAGCTGTTTTTT. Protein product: CASDRGNTGELFF.

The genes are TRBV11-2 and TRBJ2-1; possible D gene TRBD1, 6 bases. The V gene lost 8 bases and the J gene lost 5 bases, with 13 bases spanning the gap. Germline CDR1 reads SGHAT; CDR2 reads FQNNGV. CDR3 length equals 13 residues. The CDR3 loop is CASRQAVDNEQFF. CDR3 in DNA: TGTGCCAGCCGACAGGCGGTTGACAATGAGCAGTTCTTC.

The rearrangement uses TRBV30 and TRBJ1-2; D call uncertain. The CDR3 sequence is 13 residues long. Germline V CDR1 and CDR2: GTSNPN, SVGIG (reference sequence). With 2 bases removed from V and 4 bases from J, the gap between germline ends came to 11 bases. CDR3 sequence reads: CAWSYPRSYGYTF. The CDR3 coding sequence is TGTGCCTGGAGTTATCCCAGAAGCTATGGCTACACCTTC.

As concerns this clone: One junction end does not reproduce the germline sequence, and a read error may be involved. The CDR3 bases are TGTGCCTGGAGCCTCGTGGGCACTCCCGGATATAGCAATCAGCTCCAGCATTTT. It is translated as CAWSLVGTPGYSNQLQHF. This chain joins TRBV30 and TRBJ1-5; no definite D call. CDR1 and CDR2 (germline): GTSNPN, SVGIG (reference sequence). CDR3 length: 18 residues.

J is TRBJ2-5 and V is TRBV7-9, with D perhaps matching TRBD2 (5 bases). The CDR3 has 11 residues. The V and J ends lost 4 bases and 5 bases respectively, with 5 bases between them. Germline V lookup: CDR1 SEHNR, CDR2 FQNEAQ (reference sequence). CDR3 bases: TGTGCCAGCAGCTCGGGGGAGACCCAGTACTTC. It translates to CASSSGETQYF.

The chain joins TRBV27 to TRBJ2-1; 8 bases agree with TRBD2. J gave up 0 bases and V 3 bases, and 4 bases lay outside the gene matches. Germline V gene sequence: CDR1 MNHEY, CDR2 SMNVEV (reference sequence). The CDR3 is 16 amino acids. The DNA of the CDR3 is TGTGCCAGCAGTTTTAGCGGGGCCAGCTCCTACAATGAGCAGTTCTTC. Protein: CASSFSGASSYNEQFF.

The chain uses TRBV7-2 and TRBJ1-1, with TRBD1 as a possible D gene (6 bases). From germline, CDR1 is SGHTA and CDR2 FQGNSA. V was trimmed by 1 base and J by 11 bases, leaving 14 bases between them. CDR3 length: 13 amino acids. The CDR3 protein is CASSLGSQGSAFF. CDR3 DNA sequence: TGTGCCAGCAGCTTAGGATCACAGGGATCGGCTTTCTTT.

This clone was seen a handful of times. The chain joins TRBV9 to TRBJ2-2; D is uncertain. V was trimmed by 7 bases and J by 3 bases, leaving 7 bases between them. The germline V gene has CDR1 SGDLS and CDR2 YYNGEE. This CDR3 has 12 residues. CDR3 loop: CASGRYTGELFF. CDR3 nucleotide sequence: TGTGCCAGCGGCCGGTACACCGGGGAGCTGTTTTTT.

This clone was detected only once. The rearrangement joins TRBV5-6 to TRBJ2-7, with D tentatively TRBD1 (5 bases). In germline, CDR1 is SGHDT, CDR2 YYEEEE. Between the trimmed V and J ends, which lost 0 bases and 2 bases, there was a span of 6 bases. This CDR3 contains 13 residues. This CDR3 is CASSLAGTYEQYF. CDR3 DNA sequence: TGTGCCAGCAGCTTGGCAGGGACCTACGAGCAGTACTTC.